This TCR beta chain was sequenced in a study of identical twins. Unique molecular identifiers were present on the cDNA, and a universal primer site came from template switching. Using its own MiXCR run on the 5' RACE reads, TCRdb lists one record per CDR3 protein. The profile shows 350,000 to 450,000 distinct CDR3 sequences, approximately 17% of them singletons. This CDR3 region has 16 residues. Germline V gene lookup returns CDR1 LGHNA and CDR2 YSLEER. V trimming: 3 bases; J trimming: 0 bases; junction bases outside the gene matches: 3. This clonotype was observed a few times. Its antigen remains unidentified. Study results and limitations: Excess twin sharing in beta out-of-frame sequences was weaker. Cross-sectional statistics, not tracking of the same donors, supported the conclusions.

The J gene is TRBJ1-3, the V gene TRBV4-3; TRBD1 matches 9 bases. The source is a man aged 45-65 years in good health. Sequencing was done on a sample of naive T cells sorted from blood. The CDR3 coding sequence is TGCGCCAGCAGCCAGGACAGGGGAAACTCTGGAAACACCATATATTTT. Protein product: CASSQDRGNSGNTIYF.